The text below deals with one T cell receptor (beta chain). Version v3.0 of the immunoSEQ assay ran at survey level. For each individual sample, sequencing targeted roughly 40,000-55,000 T-cell genomes. Sequenced by immunoSEQ multiplex PCR; TCRdb stores in-frame clones only, minus some. The repertoire holds under 25,000 clones, with roughly 80% as singletons. This sample stems from a study of long-term antiretroviral therapy in people with HIV. Participants who had HIV were, without exception, treated in the United States. V shed 2 bases and J shed 0 bases, with 7 bases lying between them. The CDR3 loop spans 14 amino acids. Germline lookup yields CDR1 SGHAT and CDR2 FQNNGV.

The genes are TRBV11-2 and TRBJ1-2, with D tentatively TRBD1 (6 bases). The receptor comes from a man younger than 30 with HIV. Sample: unsorted PBMCs, taken 0.5 years before starting antiretroviral therapy. This chain's CDR3 is CASSLTGTNYGYTF. The CDR3 region has the DNA TGTGCCAGCAGCTTAACAGGGACTAACTATGGCTACACCTTC.